This entry lists 2 T cell receptor beta chains sequenced from one sample in a study of spatial heterogeneity in lung cancer. Regarding time point: sample taken at primary tumor resection. Without sorting, whole RNA was sequenced from tumor, nontumor lung or frozen PBMC. TCRdb analysed the 5' RACE reads with MiXCR anew, one entry per CDR3 protein. The table lists roughly 21,000 distinct CDR3 sequences, about 3% of them singletons. The source material was PBMCs, sampled at surgery. All receptors derive from a female donor with early-stage non-small cell lung cancer.

This chain uses TRBV28 with TRBJ2-5, with D perhaps matching TRBD2 (7 bases). CDR1 is MDHEN, CDR2 SYDVKM, per germline. V was pared by 2 bases and J by 1 base, with 14 bases between. CDR3 length equals 16 residues. CDR3 coding DNA: TGTGCCAGCAGTTTAGGTCGCGGGGGCTCCCAAGAGACCCAGTACTTC. Its translation is CASSLGRGGSQETQYF.

In its sample, this clonotype was seen many times. The chain has TRBV7-9 and TRBJ2-7; TRBD2 is a possible D gene (5 bases). The CDR3 totals 16 residues. Trimming stripped 7 bases from V and 2 bases from J, with 21 bases between. The germline gives CDR1 SEHNR, CDR2 FQNEAQ (reference sequence). CDR3 in DNA: TGTGCCAGCACCCTAATGGCCGCAGGACTTGCCTACGAGCAGTACTTC. Translation gives CASTLMAAGLAYEQYF. The whole variable domain, remainder taken from reference TRBV7-9 and TRBJ2-7, is DTGVSQNPRHKITKRGQNVTFRCDPISEHNRLYWYRQTLGQGPEFLTYFQNEAQLEKSRLLSDRFSAERPKGSFSTLEIQRTEQGDSAMYLCASTLMAAGLAYEQYFGPGTRLTVT.